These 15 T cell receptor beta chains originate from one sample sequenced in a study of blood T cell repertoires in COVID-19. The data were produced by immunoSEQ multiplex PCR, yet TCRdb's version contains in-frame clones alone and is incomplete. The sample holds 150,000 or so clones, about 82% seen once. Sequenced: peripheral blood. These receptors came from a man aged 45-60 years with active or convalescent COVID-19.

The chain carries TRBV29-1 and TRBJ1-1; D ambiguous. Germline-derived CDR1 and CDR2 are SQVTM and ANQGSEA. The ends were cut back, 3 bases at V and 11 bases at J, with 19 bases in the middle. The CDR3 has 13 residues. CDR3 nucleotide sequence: TGCAGCGTTGACCTGACTGCGGTATCTCCTGCTTTCTTT. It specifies CSVDLTAVSPAFF.

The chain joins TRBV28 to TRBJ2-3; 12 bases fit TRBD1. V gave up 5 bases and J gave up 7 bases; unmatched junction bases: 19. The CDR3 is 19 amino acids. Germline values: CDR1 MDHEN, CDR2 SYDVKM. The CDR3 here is CASSATLRDRGPRGNTQYF. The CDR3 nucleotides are TGTGCCAGCAGTGCCACGCTCCGGGACAGGGGGCCGCGCGGAAATACGCAGTATTTT. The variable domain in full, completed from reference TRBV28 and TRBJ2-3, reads DVKVTQSSRYLVKRTGEKVFLECVQDMDHENMFWYRQDPGLGLRLIYFSYDVKMKEKGDIPEGYSVSREKKERFSLILESASTNQTSMYLCASSATLRDRGPRGNTQYFGPGTRLTVL.

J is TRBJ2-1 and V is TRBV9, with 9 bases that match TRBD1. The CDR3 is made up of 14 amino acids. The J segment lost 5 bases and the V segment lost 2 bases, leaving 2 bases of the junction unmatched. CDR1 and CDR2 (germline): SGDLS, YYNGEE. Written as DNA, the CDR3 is TGTGCCAGCAGCGTGAGGACAGGGGACAATGAGCAGTTCTTC. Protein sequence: CASSVRTGDNEQFF.

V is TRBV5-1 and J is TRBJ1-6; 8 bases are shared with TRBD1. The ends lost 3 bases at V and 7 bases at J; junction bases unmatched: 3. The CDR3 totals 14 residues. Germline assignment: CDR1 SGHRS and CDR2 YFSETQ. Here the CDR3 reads CASSSGQGNSPLHF. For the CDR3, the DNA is TGCGCCAGCAGCTCCGGACAGGGAAATTCACCCCTCCACTTT.

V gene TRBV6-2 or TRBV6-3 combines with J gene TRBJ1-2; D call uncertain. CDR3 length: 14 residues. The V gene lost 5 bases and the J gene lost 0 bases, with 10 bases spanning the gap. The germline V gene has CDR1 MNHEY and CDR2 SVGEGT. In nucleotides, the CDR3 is TGTGCCAGCAGTCCGGCTCTAGCTAACTATGGCTACACCTTC. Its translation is CASSPALANYGYTF.

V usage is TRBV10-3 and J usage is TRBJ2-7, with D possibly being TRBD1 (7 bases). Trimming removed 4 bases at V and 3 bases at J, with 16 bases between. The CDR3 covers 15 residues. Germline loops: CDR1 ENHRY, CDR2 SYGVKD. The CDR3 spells CAISAGQGGYYEQYF. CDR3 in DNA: TGTGCCATCAGTGCAGGGCAGGGGGGATACTACGAGCAGTACTTC.

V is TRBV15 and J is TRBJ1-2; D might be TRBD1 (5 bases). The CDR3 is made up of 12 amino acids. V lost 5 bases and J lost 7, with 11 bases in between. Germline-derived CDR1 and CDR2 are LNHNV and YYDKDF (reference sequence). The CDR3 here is CATSLDSFGYTF. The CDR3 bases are TGTGCCACCAGCCTAGACAGCTTTGGCTACACCTTC.

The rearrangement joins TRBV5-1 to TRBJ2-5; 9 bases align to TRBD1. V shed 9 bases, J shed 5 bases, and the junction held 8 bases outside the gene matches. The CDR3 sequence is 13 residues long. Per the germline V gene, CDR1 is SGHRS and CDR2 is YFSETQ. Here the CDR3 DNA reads TGCGCCACCGGAGACAGGGGGGGGGAGACCCAGTACTTC. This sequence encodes CATGDRGGETQYF.

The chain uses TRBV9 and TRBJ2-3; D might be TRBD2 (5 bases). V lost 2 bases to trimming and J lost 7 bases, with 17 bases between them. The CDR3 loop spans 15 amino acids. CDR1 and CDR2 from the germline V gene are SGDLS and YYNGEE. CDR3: CASSVSGGSSYTQYF. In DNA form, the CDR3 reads TGTGCCAGCAGCGTTTCAGGAGGAAGCTCATATACGCAGTATTTT.

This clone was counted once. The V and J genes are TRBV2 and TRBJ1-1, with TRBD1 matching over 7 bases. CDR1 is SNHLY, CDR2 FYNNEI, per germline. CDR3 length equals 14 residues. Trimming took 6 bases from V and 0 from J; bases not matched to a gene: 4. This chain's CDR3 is CASRGTVLNTEAFF. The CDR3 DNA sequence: TGTGCCAGCAGAGGGACAGTCCTGAACACTGAAGCTTTCTTT.

CDR3 bases: TGTGCCAGCAGTAGACCATCGGCCGGGGAGACCCAGTACTTC. It specifies CASSRPSAGETQYF. The V gene is TRBV6-5, the J gene TRBJ2-5; no clear D gene. CDR3 length: 14 amino acids. CDR1 is MNHEY and CDR2 is SVGAGI in the germline V gene. The germline V and J ends were trimmed by 5 bases and 5 bases, with 15 bases remaining between them.

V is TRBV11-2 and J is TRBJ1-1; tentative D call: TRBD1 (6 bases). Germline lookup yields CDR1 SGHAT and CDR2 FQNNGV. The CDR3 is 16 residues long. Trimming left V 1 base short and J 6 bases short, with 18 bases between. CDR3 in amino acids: CASSLGRGGRAAEAFF. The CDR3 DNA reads TGTGCCAGCAGCTTAGGCAGGGGTGGGCGGGCCGCTGAAGCTTTCTTT.

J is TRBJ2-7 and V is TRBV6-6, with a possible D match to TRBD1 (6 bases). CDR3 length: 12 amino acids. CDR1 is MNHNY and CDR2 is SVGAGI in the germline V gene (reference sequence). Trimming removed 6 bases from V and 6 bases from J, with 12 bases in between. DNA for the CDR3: TGTGCCAGCAGGCCCGGACAGAGCGAGCAGTACTTC. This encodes CASRPGQSEQYF.

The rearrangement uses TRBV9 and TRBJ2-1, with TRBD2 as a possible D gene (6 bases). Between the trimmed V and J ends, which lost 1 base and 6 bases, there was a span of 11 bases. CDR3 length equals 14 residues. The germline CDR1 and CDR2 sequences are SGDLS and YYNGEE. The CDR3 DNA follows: TGTGCCAGCAGCGTATGGGGGGACCGCAATGAGCAGTTCTTC. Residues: CASSVWGDRNEQFF.

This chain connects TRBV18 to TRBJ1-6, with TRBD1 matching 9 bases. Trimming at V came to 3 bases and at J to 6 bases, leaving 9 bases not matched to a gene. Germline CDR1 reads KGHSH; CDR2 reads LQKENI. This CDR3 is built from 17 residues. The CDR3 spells CASSPPGPTGGNSPLHF. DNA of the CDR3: TGTGCCAGCTCACCTCCGGGGCCGACAGGGGGTAATTCACCCCTCCACTTT.